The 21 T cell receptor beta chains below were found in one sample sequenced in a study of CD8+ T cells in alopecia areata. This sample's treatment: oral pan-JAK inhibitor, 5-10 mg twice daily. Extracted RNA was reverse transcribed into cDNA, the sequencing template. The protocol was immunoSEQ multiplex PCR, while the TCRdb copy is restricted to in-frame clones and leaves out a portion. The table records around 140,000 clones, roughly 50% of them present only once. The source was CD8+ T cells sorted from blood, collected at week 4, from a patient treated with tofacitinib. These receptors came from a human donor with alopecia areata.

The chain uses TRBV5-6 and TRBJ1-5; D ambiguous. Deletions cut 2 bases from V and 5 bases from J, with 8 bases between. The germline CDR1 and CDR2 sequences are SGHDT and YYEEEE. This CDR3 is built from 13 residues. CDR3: CASSFEGHQPQHF. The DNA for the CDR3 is TGTGCCAGCAGCTTCGAAGGCCATCAGCCCCAGCATTTT.

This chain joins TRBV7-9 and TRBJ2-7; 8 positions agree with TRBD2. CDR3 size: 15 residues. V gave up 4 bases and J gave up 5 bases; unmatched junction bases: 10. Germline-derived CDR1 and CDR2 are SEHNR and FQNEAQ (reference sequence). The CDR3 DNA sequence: TGTGCCAGCAGCTCCGAAGCGGGGGCCCTGAACGAGCAGTACTTC. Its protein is CASSSEAGALNEQYF.

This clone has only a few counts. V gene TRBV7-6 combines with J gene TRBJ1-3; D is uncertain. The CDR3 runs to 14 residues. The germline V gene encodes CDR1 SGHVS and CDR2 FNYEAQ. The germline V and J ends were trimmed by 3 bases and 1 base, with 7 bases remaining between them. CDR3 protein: CASSLWESGNTIYF. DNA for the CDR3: TGTGCCAGCAGCTTGTGGGAGTCTGGAAACACCATATATTTT.

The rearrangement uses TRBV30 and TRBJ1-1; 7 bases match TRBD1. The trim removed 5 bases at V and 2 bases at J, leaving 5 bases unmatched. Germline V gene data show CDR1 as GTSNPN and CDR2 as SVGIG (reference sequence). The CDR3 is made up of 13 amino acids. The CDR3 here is CAWSGTANTEAFF. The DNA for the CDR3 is TGTGCCTGGTCCGGGACAGCTAACACTGAAGCTTTCTTT.

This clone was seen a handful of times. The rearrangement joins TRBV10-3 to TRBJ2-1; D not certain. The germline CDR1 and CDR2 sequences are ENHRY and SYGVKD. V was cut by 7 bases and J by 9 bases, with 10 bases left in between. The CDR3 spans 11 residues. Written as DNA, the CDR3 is TGTGCCATCATGACGGGTAGTGAGCAGTTCTTC. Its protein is CAIMTGSEQFF.

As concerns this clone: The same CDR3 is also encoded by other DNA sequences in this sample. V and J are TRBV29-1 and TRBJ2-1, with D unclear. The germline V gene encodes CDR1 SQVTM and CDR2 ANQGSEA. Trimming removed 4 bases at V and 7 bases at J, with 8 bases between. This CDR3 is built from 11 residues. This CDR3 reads CSVVGANEQFF. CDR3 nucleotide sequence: TGCAGCGTTGTAGGTGCGAATGAGCAGTTCTTC.

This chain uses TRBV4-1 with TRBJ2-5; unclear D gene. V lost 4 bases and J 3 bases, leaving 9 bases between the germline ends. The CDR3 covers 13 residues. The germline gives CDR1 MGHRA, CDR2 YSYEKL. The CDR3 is CASSPDGEETQYF. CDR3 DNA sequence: TGCGCCAGCAGCCCCGACGGTGAAGAGACCCAGTACTTC.

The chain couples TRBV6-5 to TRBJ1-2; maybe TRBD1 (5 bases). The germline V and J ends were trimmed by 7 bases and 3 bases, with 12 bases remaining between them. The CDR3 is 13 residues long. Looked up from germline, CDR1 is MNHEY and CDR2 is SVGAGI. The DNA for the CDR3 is TGTGCCAGCACCCAGGGTATTCACTATGGCTACACCTTC. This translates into CASTQGIHYGYTF.

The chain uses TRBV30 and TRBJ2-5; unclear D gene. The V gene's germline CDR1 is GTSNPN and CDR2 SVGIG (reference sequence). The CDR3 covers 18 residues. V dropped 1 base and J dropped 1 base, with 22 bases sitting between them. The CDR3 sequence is CAWSGHSGNGPSQETQYF. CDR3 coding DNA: TGTGCCTGGAGTGGCCATTCGGGTAATGGCCCCTCCCAAGAGACCCAGTACTTC. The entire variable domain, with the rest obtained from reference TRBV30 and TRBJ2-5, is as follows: SQTIHQWPATLVQPVGSPLSLECTVEGTSNPNLYWYRQAAGRGLQLLFYSVGIGQISSEVPQNLSASRPQDRQFILSSKKLLLSDSGFYLCAWSGHSGNGPSQETQYFGPGTRLLVL.

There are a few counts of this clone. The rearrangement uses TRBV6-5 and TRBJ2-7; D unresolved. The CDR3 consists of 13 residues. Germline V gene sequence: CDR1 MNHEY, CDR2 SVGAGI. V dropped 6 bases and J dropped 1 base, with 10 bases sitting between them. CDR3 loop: CASSPLPSYEQYF. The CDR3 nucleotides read TGTGCCAGCAGCCCACTACCTTCCTACGAGCAGTACTTC.

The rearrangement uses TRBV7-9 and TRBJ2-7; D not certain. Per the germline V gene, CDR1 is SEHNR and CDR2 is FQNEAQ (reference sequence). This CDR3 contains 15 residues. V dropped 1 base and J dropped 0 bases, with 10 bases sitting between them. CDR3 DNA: TGTGCCAGCAGCTTAGACGTAGTTACCTCCTACGAGCAGTACTTC. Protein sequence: CASSLDVVTSYEQYF.

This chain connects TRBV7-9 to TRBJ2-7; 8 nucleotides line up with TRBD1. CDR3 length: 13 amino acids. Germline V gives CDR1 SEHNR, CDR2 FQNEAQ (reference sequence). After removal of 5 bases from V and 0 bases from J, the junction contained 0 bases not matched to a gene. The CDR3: CASSGQGSYEQYF. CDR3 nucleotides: TGTGCCAGCAGCGGACAGGGCTCCTACGAGCAGTACTTC.

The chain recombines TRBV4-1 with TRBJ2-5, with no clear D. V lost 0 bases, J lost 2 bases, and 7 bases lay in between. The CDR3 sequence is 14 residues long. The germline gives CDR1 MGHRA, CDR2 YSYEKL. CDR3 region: CASSQDGRQETQYF. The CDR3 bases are TGCGCCAGCAGCCAAGACGGACGTCAAGAGACCCAGTACTTC.

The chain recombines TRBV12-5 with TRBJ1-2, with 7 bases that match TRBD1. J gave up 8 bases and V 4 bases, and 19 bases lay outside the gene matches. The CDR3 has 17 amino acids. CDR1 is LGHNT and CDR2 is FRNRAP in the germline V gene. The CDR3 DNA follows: TGTGCTAGTGGTTCAACCCCTACGACAGGGAGAATGGAAGGCTACACCTTC. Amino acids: CASGSTPTTGRMEGYTF.

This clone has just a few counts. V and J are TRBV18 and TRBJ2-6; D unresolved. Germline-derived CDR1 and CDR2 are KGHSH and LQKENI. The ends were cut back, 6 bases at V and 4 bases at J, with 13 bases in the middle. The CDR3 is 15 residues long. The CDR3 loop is CASSSRVSGANVLTF. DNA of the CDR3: TGTGCCAGCTCGAGTCGAGTCTCCGGGGCCAACGTCCTGACTTTC.

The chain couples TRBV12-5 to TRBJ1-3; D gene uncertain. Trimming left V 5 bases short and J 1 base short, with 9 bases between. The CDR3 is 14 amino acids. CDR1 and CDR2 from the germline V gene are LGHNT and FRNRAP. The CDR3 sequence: CASGVSGSGNTIYF. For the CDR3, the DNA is TGTGCTAGTGGTGTCTCCGGGTCTGGAAACACCATATATTTT.

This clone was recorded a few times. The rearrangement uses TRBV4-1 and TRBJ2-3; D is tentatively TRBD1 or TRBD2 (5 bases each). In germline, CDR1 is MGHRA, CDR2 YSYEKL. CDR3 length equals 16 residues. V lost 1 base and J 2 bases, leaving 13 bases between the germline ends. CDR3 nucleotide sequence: TGCGCCAGCAGCCAAGCGGTGCCGGGGACCACAGATACGCAGTATTTT. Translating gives CASSQAVPGTTDTQYF.

This chain's CDR3 is CASSEQGEAYEQYF. In DNA, the CDR3 is TGTGCCAGCAGCGAACAAGGGGAGGCTTACGAGCAGTACTTC. This rearrangement joins TRBV9 to TRBJ2-7; D is perhaps TRBD2 (6 bases). V was trimmed by 3 bases and J by 4 bases, leaving 14 bases between them. This CDR3 contains 14 residues. Per germline, CDR1 SGDLS and CDR2 YYNGEE.

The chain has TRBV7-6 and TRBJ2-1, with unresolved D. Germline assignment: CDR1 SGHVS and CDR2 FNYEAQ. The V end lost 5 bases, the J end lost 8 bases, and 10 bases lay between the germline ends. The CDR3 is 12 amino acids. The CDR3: CASSPDLYEQFF. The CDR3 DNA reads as TGTGCCAGCAGCCCTGACCTGTATGAGCAGTTCTTC. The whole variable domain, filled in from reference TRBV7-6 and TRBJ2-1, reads GAGVSQSPRYKVTKRGQDVALRCDPISGHVSLYWYRQALGQGPEFLTYFNYEAQQDKSGLPNDRFSAERPEGSISTLTIQRTEQRDSAMYRCASSPDLYEQFFGPGTRLTVL.

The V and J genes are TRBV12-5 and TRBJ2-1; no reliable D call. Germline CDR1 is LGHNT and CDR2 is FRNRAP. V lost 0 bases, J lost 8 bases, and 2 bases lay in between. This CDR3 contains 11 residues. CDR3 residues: CASGLVHEQFF. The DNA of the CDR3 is TGTGCTAGTGGTTTGGTCCATGAGCAGTTCTTC.

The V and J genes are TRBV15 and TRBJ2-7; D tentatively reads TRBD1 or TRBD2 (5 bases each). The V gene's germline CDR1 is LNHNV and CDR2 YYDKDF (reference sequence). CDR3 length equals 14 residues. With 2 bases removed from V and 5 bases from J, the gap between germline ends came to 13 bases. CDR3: CATSRTSGSHEQYF. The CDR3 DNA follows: TGTGCCACCAGCAGAACCTCAGGGAGTCACGAGCAGTACTTC. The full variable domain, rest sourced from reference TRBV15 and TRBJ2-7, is DAMVIQNPRYQVTQFGKPVTLSCSQTLNHNVMYWYQQKSSQAPKLLFHYYDKDFNNEADTPDNFQSRRPNTSFCFLDIRSPGLGDTAMYLCATSRTSGSHEQYFGPGTRLTVT.